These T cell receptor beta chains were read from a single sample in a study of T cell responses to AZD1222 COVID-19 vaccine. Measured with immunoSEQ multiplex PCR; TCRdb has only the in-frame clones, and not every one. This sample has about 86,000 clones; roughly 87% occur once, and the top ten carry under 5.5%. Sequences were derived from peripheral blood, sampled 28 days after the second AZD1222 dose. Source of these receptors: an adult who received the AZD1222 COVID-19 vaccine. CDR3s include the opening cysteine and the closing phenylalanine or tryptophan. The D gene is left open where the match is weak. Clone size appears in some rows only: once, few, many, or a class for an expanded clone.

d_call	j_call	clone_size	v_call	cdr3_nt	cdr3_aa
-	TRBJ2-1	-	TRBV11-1	TGTGCCAGCAGCTTAGACTATCTCTCCTACAATGAGCAGTTCTTC	CASSLDYLSYNEQFF
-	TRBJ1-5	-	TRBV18	TGTGCCAGCTCACCAAACCCAGGGGATCAGCCCCAGCATTTT	CASSPNPGDQPQHF
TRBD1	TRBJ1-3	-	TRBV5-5	TGTGCCAGCAGCCCTTATAAACCGGGACAGGGGGCTTGGGACACCATATATTTT	CASSPYKPGQGAWDTIYF
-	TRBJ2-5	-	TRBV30	TGTGCCTGGAGTGCGGTAGGTCAAGAGACCCAGTACTTC	CAWSAVGQETQYF
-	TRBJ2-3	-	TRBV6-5	TGTGCCAGCAGTTACTTGGATACGCAGTATTTT	CASSYLDTQYF
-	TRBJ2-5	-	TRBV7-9	TGTGCCAGCAGCTCCGACAGTCAAGAGACCCAGTACTTC	CASSSDSQETQYF
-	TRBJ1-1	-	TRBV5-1	TGCGCCAGCAGCCCGGGGGCTATCGCTGAAGCTTTCTTT	CASSPGAIAEAFF
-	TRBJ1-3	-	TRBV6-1	TGTGCCAGCAGTGAAGCGTGGGCTTCTGGAAACACCATATATTTT	CASSEAWASGNTIYF
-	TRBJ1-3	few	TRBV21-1	TGTGCCAGCAGCAAAGGTGATATAGGGGCTGGCGGTTCTGGAAACACCATATATTTT	CASSKGDIGAGGSGNTIYF
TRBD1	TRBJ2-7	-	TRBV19	TGTGCCAGTAGTATAGCACAGGGGGTCTCCTACGAGCAGTACTTC	CASSIAQGVSYEQYF
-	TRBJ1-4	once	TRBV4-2	TGTGCCAGCAGCCAAGATGCGGGGGGCTTTGAAAAACTGTTTTTT	CASSQDAGGFEKLFF
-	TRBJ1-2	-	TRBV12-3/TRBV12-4	TGTGCCAGCAACGGGAGATATGGCTACACCTTC	CASNGRYGYTF
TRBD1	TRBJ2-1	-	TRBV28	TGTGCCAGCAGCCTGGAGAAAACAGGGGCCGGGTACAATGAGCAGTTCTTC	CASSLEKTGAGYNEQFF
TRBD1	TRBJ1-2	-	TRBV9	TGTGCCAGCAGTTCCGGGACAGGGGGCTATGGCTACACCTTC	CASSSGTGGYGYTF
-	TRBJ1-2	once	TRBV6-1	TGTGCCAGCAGTGAAGGGGGTGGCTACACCTTC	CASSEGGGYTF
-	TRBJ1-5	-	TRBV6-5	TGTGCCAGCAGTTACTCATTCAGGGGTAGCAATCAGCCCCAGCATTTT	CASSYSFRGSNQPQHF
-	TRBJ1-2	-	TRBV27	TGTGCCAGCAGTTTGCGGGGTAACTATGGCTACACCTTC	CASSLRGNYGYTF
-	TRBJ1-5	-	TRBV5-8	TGTGCCAGCAGCGCAATGGGGACAAACCTGAATCAGCCCCAGCATTTT	CASSAMGTNLNQPQHF
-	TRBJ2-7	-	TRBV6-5	TGTGCCAGCAGTTACTCGACCGGGACAAAGACCTACGAGCAGTACTTC	CASSYSTGTKTYEQYF
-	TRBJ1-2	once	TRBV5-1	TGCGCCAGCAGCTTGGCTCAGGGGACCTCTAACTATGGCTACACCTTC	CASSLAQGTSNYGYTF
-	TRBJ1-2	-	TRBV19	TGTGCCAGTAGGCTACAGGGCTCCGGCTACACCTTC	CASRLQGSGYTF
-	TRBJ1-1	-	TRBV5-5	TGTGCCAGCAGCTTGGGTGGGGGCGCCTACACTGAAGCTTTCTTT	CASSLGGGAYTEAFF
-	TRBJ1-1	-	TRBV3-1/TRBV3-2	TGTGCCAGCAGCCAAGTCGTGACAAGATTTGAAGCTTTCTTT	CASSQVVTRFEAFF
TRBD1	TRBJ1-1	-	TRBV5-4	TGTGCCAGCAGCCACCCCCTTACTCTGGACAGGGGAGCTTTCTTT	CASSHPLTLDRGAFF
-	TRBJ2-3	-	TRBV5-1	TGCGCCAGCAGCTTGGTATCCACAGGTGGAACAGATACGCAGTATTTT	CASSLVSTGGTDTQYF
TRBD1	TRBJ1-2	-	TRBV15	TGTGCCACCAGCAGAAAGGACAGGGTTAACTATGGCTACACCTTC	CATSRKDRVNYGYTF
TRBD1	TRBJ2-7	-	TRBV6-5	TGTGCCAGCGGAAGGACAGGGGGAAGCTACGAGCAGTACTTC	CASGRTGGSYEQYF
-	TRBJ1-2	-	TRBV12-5	TGTGCTAGTGGTTTGTACAGGGAGACTGGCTACACCTTC	CASGLYRETGYTF
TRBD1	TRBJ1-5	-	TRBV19	TGTGCCAGTAAACACACCGGACAGGGGTTTCAGCCCCAGCATTTT	CASKHTGQGFQPQHF
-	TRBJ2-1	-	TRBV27	TGTGCCAGCAGTTCGGGTGCAGGGTACAATGAGCAGTTCTTC	CASSSGAGYNEQFF
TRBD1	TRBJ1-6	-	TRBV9	TGTGCCAGCAGCGTAGAAGCCAGGGGGAATAATTCACCCCTCCACTTT	CASSVEARGNNSPLHF
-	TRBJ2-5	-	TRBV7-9	TGTGCCAGCAGCCCCACTTTGGGGGGGCTGCGGGAGACCCAGTACTTC	CASSPTLGGLRETQYF
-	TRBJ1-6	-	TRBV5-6	TGTGCCAGCAGCCGCGGCCAGTTTGAAGAGGCGGCCTATAATTCACCCCTCCACTTT	CASSRGQFEEAAYNSPLHF
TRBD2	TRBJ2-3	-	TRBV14	TGTGCCAGCAGCCACTTTAGCGGGGGGCTTGATACGCAGTATTTT	CASSHFSGGLDTQYF
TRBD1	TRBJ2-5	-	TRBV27	TGTGCCAGCAGCAAACAGGGGGCGGTGGAGACCCAGTACTTC	CASSKQGAVETQYF
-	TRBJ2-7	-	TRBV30	TGTGCCTGGATCCCCAGGGCAGGGCTAGGAGGCAGCTCCTACGAGCAGTACTTC	CAWIPRAGLGGSSYEQYF
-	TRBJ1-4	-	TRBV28	TGTGCCAGCAGTTCAGACGGGACACCTAATGAAAAACTGTTTTTT	CASSSDGTPNEKLFF